The sequence of this TCR beta chain was determined in a study of T cell responses to AZD1222 COVID-19 vaccine. The wider study: Combined were second doses at about 4 or about 12 weeks. Study-level findings and limits: The study reported that nearly half of spike-specific TCRs target unmutated variant regions. Clonal diversity may have been underestimated in mostly white British donors.

For this clone: What it recognizes is unknown.

TCRdb's table, derived via immunoSEQ multiplex PCR, lists solely in-frame clones and lacks some. The sample includes tens of thousands of clones, around nine tenths seen only once; the top ten take about 19%. CDR1 is SGHTA and CDR2 is FQGTGA in the germline V gene. The CDR3 has 14 amino acids. The ends were cut back, 4 bases at V and 5 bases at J, with 13 bases in the middle. Sequences were derived from peripheral blood, sampled on day 0 of AZD1222 vaccination. The J gene is TRBJ2-3, the V gene TRBV7-3, with D perhaps matching TRBD2 (5 bases). The receptor was derived from an adult in good health. The CDR3 loop is CASSSPRGRDTQYF. In DNA, the CDR3 is TGTGCCAGCAGCTCCCCCCGGGGAAGAGATACGCAGTATTTT.